A selection of T cell receptor beta chains follows, all from one sample in a study of OX40 agonist ivuxolimab in advanced cancers. TCRdb's copy holds only in-frame clones and misses some; the assay was immunoSEQ multiplex PCR. The sample contains around 40,000 clones, roughly 82% of which appear only once. The source material was CD4+ or CD8+ T cells sorted from blood, sampled in a trial of the OX40 agonist ivuxolimab. The receptor set was obtained from an adult with an advanced solid tumor such as melanoma, head and neck, liver or kidney cancer. Each CDR3 is given with its conserved first and last residue. Each record gives: J gene, V gene, CDR3 protein.

j_call: TRBJ2-7; v_call: TRBV2; cdr3_aa: CASGYTGNEQYF
j_call: TRBJ1-1; v_call: TRBV19; cdr3_aa: CASSVAGETEAFF
j_call: TRBJ1-2; v_call: TRBV6-1; cdr3_aa: CASRMTAIYGYTF
j_call: TRBJ2-3; v_call: TRBV19; cdr3_aa: CASSDLAVSTDTQYF
j_call: TRBJ1-4; v_call: TRBV27; cdr3_aa: CASRSGLNEKLFF
j_call: TRBJ1-4; v_call: TRBV7-9; cdr3_aa: CASSSGQGGEKLFF
j_call: TRBJ1-6; v_call: TRBV10-1; cdr3_aa: CASSGAASGSPLHF
j_call: TRBJ1-3; v_call: TRBV5-6; cdr3_aa: CASSAEGTVKGRHTIYF
j_call: TRBJ2-1; v_call: TRBV9; cdr3_aa: CASSDPSGRAGNEQFF
j_call: NA; v_call: TRBV9; cdr3_aa: CASSPAGPYEQYF
j_call: TRBJ1-1; v_call: TRBV5-1; cdr3_aa: CASSLEGPPAFF
j_call: TRBJ2-5; v_call: TRBV18; cdr3_aa: CASSPGGYQETQYF
j_call: TRBJ1-5; v_call: TRBV19; cdr3_aa: CASRRDRKFGLGQPQHF
j_call: TRBJ1-6; v_call: TRBV6-5; cdr3_aa: CASSYSGQGEGSPLHF
j_call: TRBJ2-7; v_call: TRBV6-5; cdr3_aa: CASSPSDGTYEQYF
j_call: TRBJ2-7; v_call: TRBV5-5; cdr3_aa: CASSLGPSGSSYEQYF
j_call: TRBJ2-7; v_call: TRBV11-2; cdr3_aa: CASSSPWGRGEQYF
j_call: TRBJ2-2; v_call: TRBV2; cdr3_aa: CASNSASNTGELFF
j_call: TRBJ2-1; v_call: TRBV2; cdr3_aa: CASSQSGSESDEQFF
j_call: TRBJ2-7; v_call: TRBV7-9; cdr3_aa: CASSLGGRGSYEQYF
j_call: TRBJ2-6; v_call: TRBV5-5; cdr3_aa: CASSLTAASGANVLTF
j_call: TRBJ1-2; v_call: TRBV10-1; cdr3_aa: CASSESIDPGAADYGYTF
j_call: TRBJ2-6; v_call: TRBV19; cdr3_aa: CASTTQAPGANVLTF
j_call: TRBJ2-7; v_call: TRBV7-2; cdr3_aa: CASSPASGREGEQYF
j_call: TRBJ1-2; v_call: TRBV11-1; cdr3_aa: CASSPVDSSGPYGYTF
j_call: TRBJ2-7; v_call: TRBV18; cdr3_aa: CASSPLNLTGLSYEQYF
j_call: TRBJ2-5; v_call: TRBV19; cdr3_aa: CASMMSGQGTSFQPYF
j_call: TRBJ2-7; v_call: TRBV19; cdr3_aa: CASSIKSGRASYEQYF
j_call: TRBJ2-1; v_call: TRBV19; cdr3_aa: CASSIGGAGFNEQFF
j_call: TRBJ2-1; v_call: TRBV7-7; cdr3_aa: CASSARLEGEQFF
j_call: TRBJ2-2; v_call: TRBV5-1; cdr3_aa: CASSVQGHGELFF
j_call: TRBJ2-5; v_call: TRBV18; cdr3_aa: CASSPSISGETQYF
j_call: TRBJ1-5; v_call: TRBV9; cdr3_aa: CASSPQGDQPQHF
j_call: TRBJ2-1; v_call: TRBV7-2; cdr3_aa: CASSLAPRGSYNEQFF
j_call: TRBJ2-5; v_call: TRBV11-2; cdr3_aa: CASSLFGQSKETQYF